This TCR beta chain was documented in a study of cytomegalovirus exposure and HLA in healthy donors (TCRdb year 2017). General notes on the study: An earlier analysis of under 600 of the donors reported more than 250 Gb of sequence data and roughly 100 million unique TCR beta sequences from 150 million to 200 million T cells. The aim of the study was to test whether cataloging public T cell receptors could identify signatures of past pathogen exposure. All discovery cohort repertoires had been generated using a single sequencing platform. In addition to the first cohort of about 650 subjects, a separate validation cohort of about 120 different subjects was used. Using immunosequencing, the study profiled T cell repertoires from about 620 subjects and related those repertoires to cytomegalovirus serostatus. A handful of DR-DQ haplotypes were handled as single units for association and clustering because linkage in the cohort was strong. To predict cytomegalovirus infection status, the study combined high-throughput TCR immunosequencing, statistical association of individual TCRs with disease status, and machine learning. Both class I and class II loci were covered by HLA typing, at four-digit resolution. Donor age, sex, ethnicity and CMV serostatus were collected together with the repertoire data. An early release that covered fewer than 750 HLA-typed donors contained approximately 300 gigabases of sequencing data and some 87 million unique TCR sequences. Among the approximately 400 genotyped donors, about 85% belonged to the genetic ancestry cluster associated with self-reported Caucasian donors. To study patterns of TCR occurrence, a later analysis re-analyzed previously published TCR beta repertoires from 650 to 750 donors and added high-resolution HLA genotyping. To decide whether each TCR beta V gene segment behaved as functional or pseudogenic, an earlier analysis of some 570 of the donors relied on high-throughput TCR beta sequencing. Rather than using new phenotypic data, the later analysis identified candidate immune exposures from TCR beta sequences and from how often those sequences occurred across donors. Typing coverage varied by locus: roughly 629-630 donors for A, B, C, DRB1 and DQB1; approximately 560 for DQA1; about 590 for DPA1; approximately 450 for DPB1. A later genetic analysis took genome-wide SNP genotypes for about 65% of the 666 donors and used that subset as a discovery cohort. Among around 400 genotyped donors of the cohort, an average of roughly 230,000 unique TCR beta nucleotide sequences was sequenced per donor, of which about 18% were non-productive. The paper as a whole reports these results and caveats: A further reported finding was that TCR beta sequences accurately predicted the HLA-A and HLA-B alleles for most subjects in the first cohort. The classifier was reported to diagnose cytomegalovirus status with high specificity and sensitivity in both the original cohort and the validation cohort. This cohort had only TCR beta chains sequenced, and the lack of alpha or paired-chain data limited which features could be detected. The study gave a list of 150 to 200 TCR beta chains associated with cytomegalovirus. In a later analysis, HLA-associated TCR beta chains were found to be more clonally expanded and to have lower generation probabilities than equally common non-associated chains. In a later analysis, TCR association rates were found to vary across HLA loci, with the most associated TCRs seen for DRB1 alleles and the fewest for HLA-C alleles. An earlier analysis of 587 of the donors showed that most TCR beta V segments appeared in productive rearrangements either about 87% or about 30% of the time, which broadly matched IMGT annotations. Because HLA typing was unavailable for some donors at each locus, only the typed subset was used in association tests. An association between a missense DCLRE1C variant and V-gene and J-gene trimming of TCR beta chains was found in a later genetic analysis and replicated in an independent cohort. The presence/absence analyses assumed that sequencing depth was roughly uniform across donors, and that assumption may not be true. Some 15 rarely observed V segments, including chromosome 9 orphons, were excluded from the earlier analysis of about 600 of the donors because counts were too low. Because the 87-base-pair reads could not distinguish some IMGT-functional V segments, including TRBV6-2 and TRBV6-3, those segments were excluded. A later analysis associated about 16,000 TCR beta sequences with specific HLA alleles at a false discovery rate of 0.05. According to a later analysis, parvovirus B19, influenza, CMV and Epstein-Barr virus appeared linked to several top co-occurrence clusters. Linkage disequilibrium might explain the correlated functional status among segregating V segments, but an unknown experimental factor could not be ruled out. The authors suggested that the approach could potentially be generalized to other disease states and immunological phenotypes. When HLA alleles, especially DR and DQ, strongly co-occurred, attributing TCR associations to individual alleles was difficult. In vitro tests confirmed that a few of the cytomegalovirus-associated TCR beta chains recognize cytomegalovirus antigens. The only immune exposure information available for the cohort was CMV serostatus. A later genetic analysis reported fewer N-insertions in productive TCRs among donors in an Asian-associated ancestry cluster than the roughly 690-donor mean. A later analysis found that most CMV-associated TCR beta chains appeared HLA-restricted, with HLA associations seemingly driven largely by CMV exposure. Most TCR sequences were observed very rarely across donors, whereas some public TCRs were present in many individuals. A group of highly shared sequence variants was considered likely to be a technical artifact of the sequencing pipeline.

In total, approximately 690 healthy bone marrow donors made up the cohort. All cohort members were sampled while nominally healthy, although unrecorded immune exposures were likely present. The donor tested CMV seronegative, placing the donor among the 350 or so seronegative members of the cohort. A peripheral blood sample was provided by each donor, and peripheral blood mononuclear cells were used for TCR beta sequencing. The Qiagen DNeasy Blood Extraction Kit was used to extract genomic DNA from the blood cell samples. On this clone: Which antigen it targets is not known. No much larger clone is present one base from it, and per-base qualities are unavailable.

The CDR3 goes from the cysteine to the phenylalanine over 14 residues. The DNA shown is the 42-base CDR3, in frame from base 1. The germline V gene sets CDR1 to SGHDT and CDR2 to YYEEEE. The germline V and J ends show losses of 4 bases and 4 bases respectively, and no gene match explains 7 bases of the junction. Libraries were prepared through the immunoSEQ multiplex PCR assay. For the multiplex PCR, a mixture combining 60 forward primers for TCR Vbeta segments and 13 reverse primers for TCR Jbeta segments was used. The CDR3 region of rearranged TCR beta genes was amplified from genomic DNA by a multiplex PCR assay. Amplified TCR beta libraries were sequenced as 87-base-pair reads on the Illumina HiSeq System. Turning to the authors' computational methods: A later analysis counted approximately 76 million unique TCR beta chains across the 670 or so repertoires, and some 11 million of these chains were shared by at least two donors. Raw reads were error-corrected and collapsed into unique sequences by a nearest-neighbor algorithm in which closely related sequences were merged to remove PCR and sequencing errors. To assign V, D and J gene segments, CDR3 sequences were aligned to IMGT reference sequences. For a sequence to be retained, at least a six-nucleotide match to both a V gene segment and a J gene segment was required. Rearrangements were classified as productive when the CDR3 lacked stop codons and remained in frame with V and J, and all other rearrangements were classified as non-productive. Following IMGT convention, CDR3 was defined as the stretch from the second conserved V-encoded cysteine to the conserved J-encoded phenylalanine. The earlier analysis of about 640 of the donors excluded any sequence lacking an unambiguous match to a single V gene segment. An earlier analysis of 587 of the donors classified V segments as functional when productive rearrangements were above 56.7% and as segregating when the standard deviation between donors was above 5%. A statistical classification framework was developed to diagnose cytomegalovirus status using the catalog of TCR beta chain sequences. In a later analysis, V and J genes were assigned by comparing TCR nucleotide sequences against IMGT/GENE-DB human TR gene sequences. The TCRdist pipeline was used in a later analysis to assign CDR3 sequences and most-parsimonious VDJ recombination scenarios. In a later analysis, every TCR beta chain was defined by the combination of its CDR3 amino acid sequence and its V-gene family, and reads without a unique V-gene family were dropped. In a later analysis, 450 to 600 highly shared, low-generation-probability nucleotide sequences were removed to address suspected cross-contamination and a sequencing artifact. A later analysis calculated a clonal expansion index for each public chain from normalized within-repertoire ranks of inferred template counts. In a later analysis, generation probabilities were computed using a VDJ recombination model fitted to out-of-frame rearrangements, and the results were checked against IGoR. Hypergeometric tests were used in a later analysis to score TCR-TCR, TCR-HLA and TCR-CMV co-occurrence, with a repertoire-size bias correction applied to the TCR pairs. To estimate false discovery rates, a later analysis permuted the HLA or CMV assignments 20 times. In a later analysis, co-occurring TCRs were grouped using DBSCAN, and TCRdist sequence similarity was added for clustering within HLA-allele-positive subsets. Repertoires with fewer than 30,000 or more than 120,000 public chains, plus five repertoires with anomalous nucleotide sharing, were excluded from co-occurrence clustering. TCRdb mirrors the immuneACCESS table, restricted to in-frame sequences. Some clones are absent from its copies; in checked studies, under half trace to an unresolved V gene, and the reason for the others is unknown. V, J and clone size derive from that table, while D and trimming were established from the DNA sequence. Counted in this sample were 250,000 or so clones; 85% to 95% of them appeared once. The ten largest clones represent roughly 1.6% of the sample.

The sample comprised PBMCs. The sequence came from a girl aged 2 to 10 in good health and CMV-seronegative. The sequence links TRBV5-6 to TRBJ2-5; 7 central bases correspond to TRBD1. The DNA reads as follows: TGTGCCAGCAGCGCTGGGACAGCGGTAGAGACCCAGTACTTC. Its amino acids are CASSAGTAVETQYF. Reference TRBV5-6 and TRBJ2-5 proteins supply the regions before and after the CDR3; the full variable domain is: DAGVTQSPTHLIKTRGQQVTLRCSPKSGHDTVSWYQQALGQGPQFIFQYYEEEERQRGNFPDRFSGHQFPNYSSELNVNALLLGDSALYLCASSAGTAVETQYFGPGTRLLVL.